The sequence of this T cell receptor (beta chain) was determined in a study of shared clonotypes between healthy human individuals. In the study overall: In total, the donors were two women and a few men aged 18 to 49. Overall study findings and caveats: Rarefaction showed that sequencing of sorted subsets was incomplete (despite large depth).

Note on this clone: Its antigen is unidentified.

V was cut by 4 bases and J by 1 base, with 11 bases left in between. This CDR3 contains 16 residues. CDR1 and CDR2 from the germline V gene are MGHDK and SYGVNS. How the authors handled the data: ImmunoSEQ yielded junction-only sequences lacking quality scores, so filtering differed. The table came from immunoSEQ multiplex PCR; TCRdb's copy has only in-frame clones and leaves some out. V and J calls and clone size come straight from that table; D and trimming were deduced from the DNA. Here the sample spans about 1.1 million clones, around 77% being singletons. Subsets obtained from CD4+ cells comprised CD45RA+ naive and CD45RA-negative memory cells.

The source is a man aged 18 to 29 in good health. Some clones in this sample may be carry-over from other donors' samples. The chain carries TRBV25-1 and TRBJ1-6; weak D call: TRBD1 (6 bases). Specimen: memory CD4+ T cells from PBMCs. The sample's subset: CD45RA-negative fraction. CDR3 protein: CASSVRGGSYNSPLHF. The CDR3 bases are TGTGCCAGCAGTGTACGAGGGGGTTCCTATAATTCACCCCTCCACTTT.